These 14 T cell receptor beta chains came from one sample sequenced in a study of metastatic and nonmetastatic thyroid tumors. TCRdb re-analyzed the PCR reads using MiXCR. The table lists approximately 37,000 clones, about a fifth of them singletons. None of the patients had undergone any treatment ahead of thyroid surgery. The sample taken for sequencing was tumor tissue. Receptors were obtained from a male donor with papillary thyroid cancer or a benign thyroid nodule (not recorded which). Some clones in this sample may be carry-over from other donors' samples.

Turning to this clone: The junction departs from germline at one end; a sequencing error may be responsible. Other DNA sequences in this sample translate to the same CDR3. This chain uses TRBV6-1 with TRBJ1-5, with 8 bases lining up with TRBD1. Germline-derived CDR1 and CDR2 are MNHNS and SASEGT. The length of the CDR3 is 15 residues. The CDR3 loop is CASSPGQGQNQPQHF. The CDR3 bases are TGTGCCAGCAGTCCCGGACAGGGTCAAAATCAGCCCCAACATTTT.

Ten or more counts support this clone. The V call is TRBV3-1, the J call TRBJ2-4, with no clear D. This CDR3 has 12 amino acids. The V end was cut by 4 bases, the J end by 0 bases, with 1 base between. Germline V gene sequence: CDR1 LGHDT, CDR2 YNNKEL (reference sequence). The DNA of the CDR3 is TGTGCCAGCAGCCGAGCCAAAAACATTCAGTACTTC. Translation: CASSRAKNIQYF. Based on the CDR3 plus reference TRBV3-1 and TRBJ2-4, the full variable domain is DTAVSQTPKYLVTQMGNDKSIKCEQNLGHDTMYWYKQDSKKFLKIMFSYNNKELIINETVPNRFSPKSPDKAHLNLHINSLELGDSAVYFCASSRAKNIQYFGAGTRLSVL.

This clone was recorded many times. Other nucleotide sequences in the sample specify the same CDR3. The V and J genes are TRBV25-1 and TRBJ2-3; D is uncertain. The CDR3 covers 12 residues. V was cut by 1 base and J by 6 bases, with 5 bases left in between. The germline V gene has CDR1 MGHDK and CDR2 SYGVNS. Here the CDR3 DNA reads TGTGCCAGCAGTGAATTTGGCGATACGCAGTATTTT. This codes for CASSEFGDTQYF.

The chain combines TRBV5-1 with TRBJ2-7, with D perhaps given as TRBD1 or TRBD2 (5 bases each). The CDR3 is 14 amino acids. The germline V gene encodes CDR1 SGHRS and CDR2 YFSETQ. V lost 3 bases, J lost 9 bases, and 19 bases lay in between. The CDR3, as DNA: TGCGCCAGCAGCTCTTCCTGGGACGGCACGGGGCAGTACTTC. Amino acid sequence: CASSSSWDGTGQYF.

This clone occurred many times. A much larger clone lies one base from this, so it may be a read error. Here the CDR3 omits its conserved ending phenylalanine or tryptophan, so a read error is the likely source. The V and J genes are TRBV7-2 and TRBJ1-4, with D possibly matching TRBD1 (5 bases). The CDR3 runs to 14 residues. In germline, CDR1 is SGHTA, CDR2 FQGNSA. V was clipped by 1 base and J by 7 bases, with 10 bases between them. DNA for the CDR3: TGTGCCAGCAGCTTAGGGGGCGGGGGTGAAAAACTGTTTCTT. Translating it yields CASSLGGGGEKLFL.

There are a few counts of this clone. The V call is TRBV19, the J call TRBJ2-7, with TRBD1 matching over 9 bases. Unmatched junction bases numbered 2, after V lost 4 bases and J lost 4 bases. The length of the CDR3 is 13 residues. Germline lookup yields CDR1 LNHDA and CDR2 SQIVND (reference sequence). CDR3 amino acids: CASSTGTGYEQYF. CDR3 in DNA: TGTGCCAGTAGTACAGGGACAGGGTACGAGCAGTACTTC.

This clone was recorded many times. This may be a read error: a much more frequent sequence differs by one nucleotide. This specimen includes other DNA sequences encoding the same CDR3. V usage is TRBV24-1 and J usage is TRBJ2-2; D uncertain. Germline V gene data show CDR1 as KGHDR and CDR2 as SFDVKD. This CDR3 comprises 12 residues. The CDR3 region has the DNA TGTGCCACCAGCGATTTGCCCGGGGAGCTGTTTTTT. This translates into CATSDLPGELFF.

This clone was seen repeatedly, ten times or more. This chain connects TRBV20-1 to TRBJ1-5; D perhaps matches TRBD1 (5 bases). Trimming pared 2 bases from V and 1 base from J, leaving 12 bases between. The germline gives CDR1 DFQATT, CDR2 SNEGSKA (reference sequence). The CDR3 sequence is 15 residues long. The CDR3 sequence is CSARWGSRSNQPQHF. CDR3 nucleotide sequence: TGCAGTGCTAGATGGGGGTCCAGAAGCAATCAGCCCCAGCATTTT.

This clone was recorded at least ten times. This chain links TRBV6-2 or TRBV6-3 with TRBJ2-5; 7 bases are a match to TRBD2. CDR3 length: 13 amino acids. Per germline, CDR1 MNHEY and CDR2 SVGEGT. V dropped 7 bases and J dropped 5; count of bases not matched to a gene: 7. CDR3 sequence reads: CASTLRGGETQYF. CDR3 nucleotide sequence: TGTGCCAGCACCCTGAGGGGAGGGGAGACCCAGTACTTC.

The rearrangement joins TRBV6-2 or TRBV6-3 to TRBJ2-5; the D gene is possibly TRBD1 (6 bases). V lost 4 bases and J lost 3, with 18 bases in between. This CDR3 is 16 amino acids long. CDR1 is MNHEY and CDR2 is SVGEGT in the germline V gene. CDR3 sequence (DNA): TGTGCCAGCAGTTCGAGGGGGTATCAGTACAAAGAGACCCAGTACTTC. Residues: CASSSRGYQYKETQYF.

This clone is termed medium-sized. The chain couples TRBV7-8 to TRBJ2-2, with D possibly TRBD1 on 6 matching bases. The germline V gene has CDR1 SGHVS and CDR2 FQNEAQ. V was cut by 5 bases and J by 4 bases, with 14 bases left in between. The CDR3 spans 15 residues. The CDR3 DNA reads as TGTGCCAGCAGCCGAATCAGGGGAAGCACCGGGGAGCTGTTTTTT. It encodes CASSRIRGSTGELFF.

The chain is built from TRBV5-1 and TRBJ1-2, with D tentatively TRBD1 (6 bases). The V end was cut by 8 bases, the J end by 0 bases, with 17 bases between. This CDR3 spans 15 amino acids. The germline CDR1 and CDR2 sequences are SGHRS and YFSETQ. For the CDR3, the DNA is TGCGCCAGTGCCCGCGACACAGGGACTAACTATGGCTACACCTTC. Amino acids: CASARDTGTNYGYTF.

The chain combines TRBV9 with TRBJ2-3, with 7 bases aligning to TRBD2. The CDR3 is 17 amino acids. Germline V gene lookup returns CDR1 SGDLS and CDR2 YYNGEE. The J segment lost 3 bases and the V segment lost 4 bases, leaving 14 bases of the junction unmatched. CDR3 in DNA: TGTGCCAGCAGCTCCCCAGTGCGGGAGCCTTTGACAGATACGCAGTATTTT. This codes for CASSSPVREPLTDTQYF.

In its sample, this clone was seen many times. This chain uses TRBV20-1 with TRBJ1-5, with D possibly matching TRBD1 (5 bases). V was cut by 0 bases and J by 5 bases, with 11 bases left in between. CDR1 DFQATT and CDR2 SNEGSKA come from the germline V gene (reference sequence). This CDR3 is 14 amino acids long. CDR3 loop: CSARDSQGHQPQHF. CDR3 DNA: TGCAGTGCTAGAGACTCGCAGGGCCATCAGCCCCAGCATTTT.